These 28 T cell receptor beta chains originate from one sample sequenced in a study of Ad26.COV2.S vaccination and SARS-CoV-2 variants. Indicated treatment: around 19 received Ad26.COV2.S at low or high dose, single or two shots; 5 received placebo; per-sample allocation not given. Sampling occurred on day 63 after the first vaccine or placebo injection. Profiled with immunoSEQ multiplex PCR; TCRdb holds only in-frame clones, not every one. In the table there are fewer than 400,000 clones, around 89% of which are singletons. Here the sequenced sample was peripheral blood, taken in a trial of Ad26.COV2.S vaccine versus placebo. All receptors come from a person aged 18 to 65 who received the Ad26.COV2.S COVID-19 vaccine or a placebo.

The chain uses TRBV2 and TRBJ1-3; TRBD1 agrees at 9 bases. The CDR3 extends over 20 amino acids. With V trimmed by 0 bases and J by 8 bases, 20 bases remained unmatched. Germline values: CDR1 SNHLY, CDR2 FYNNEI. CDR3 sequence reads: CASSEAQAFLGQGERDTIYF. CDR3 sequence (DNA): TGTGCCAGCAGTGAAGCTCAAGCCTTTCTGGGACAGGGTGAGAGAGACACCATATATTTT.

This chain links TRBV30 with TRBJ2-2; 7 nucleotides agree with TRBD2. CDR3 length equals 14 residues. After removal of 2 bases from V and 4 bases from J, the junction contained 4 bases not matched to a gene. CDR1 and CDR2 (germline): GTSNPN, SVGIG (reference sequence). The CDR3 region has the DNA TGTGCCTGGAGTTTGGGGACTACCACCGGGGAGCTGTTTTTT. It codes for CAWSLGTTTGELFF.

The chain employs TRBV12-3 or TRBV12-4 and TRBJ1-1; no clear D gene. This CDR3 has 12 residues. Trimming pared 3 bases from V and 10 bases from J, leaving 12 bases between. CDR3 coding DNA: TGTGCCAGCAGTTTTCCGAAGGGTAGAGCTTTCTTT. Encoded protein: CASSFPKGRAFF.

In DNA, the CDR3 is TGTGCCAGCAGTATTCGGACAGGGCAACGCAATCAGCCCCAGCATTTT. Translated: CASSIRTGQRNQPQHF. The chain carries TRBV28 and TRBJ1-5; TRBD1 matches at 8 bases. This CDR3 contains 16 residues. Unmatched junction bases numbered 8, after V lost 5 bases and J lost 2 bases. Germline V CDR1 and CDR2: MDHEN, SYDVKM.

V is TRBV7-9 and J is TRBJ2-1; D not certain. V was cut by 1 base and J by 4 bases, with 11 bases left in between. The CDR3 is 15 residues long. Per germline, CDR1 SEHNR and CDR2 FQNEAQ (reference sequence). CDR3 region: CASSLGNRLYNEQFF. CDR3 sequence (DNA): TGTGCCAGCAGCTTAGGTAATCGGCTTTACAATGAGCAGTTCTTC.

This chain connects TRBV5-1 to TRBJ1-6; D is ambiguous. This CDR3 is 14 amino acids long. Trimming took off 4 bases at V and 6 bases at J, with 11 bases between the two ends. The V gene's germline CDR1 is SGHRS and CDR2 YFSETQ. This chain's CDR3 is CASSLEGGNSPLHF. In DNA form, the CDR3 reads TGCGCCAGCAGCCTGGAGGGAGGTAATTCACCCCTCCACTTT.

Notes on this clone: The junction shows a germline mismatch at one end, possibly a read error. The chain links TRBV6-6 to TRBJ1-5; TRBD1 might be the D (6 bases). The CDR3 has 13 amino acids. The germline V gene encodes CDR1 MNHNY and CDR2 SVGAGI (reference sequence). In nucleotides, the CDR3 is TGTGCCAGCAGCCCAGCCGGGGGGCAGACGAGGGATTTT. The encoded protein is CASSPAGGQTRDF.

This rearrangement joins TRBV4-1 to TRBJ2-7, with D possibly matching TRBD2 (5 bases). V shed 0 bases and J shed 2 bases, with 14 bases lying between them. CDR1 is MGHRA and CDR2 is YSYEKL in the germline V gene. The CDR3 is 16 amino acids. CDR3 sequence: CASSQEPDFKTYEQYF. Here the CDR3 DNA reads TGCGCCAGCAGCCAAGAACCGGACTTCAAGACCTACGAGCAGTACTTC.

V is TRBV6-2 or TRBV6-3 and J is TRBJ2-7; TRBD1 agrees at 7 bases. Germline V gives CDR1 MNHEY, CDR2 SVGEGT. The V and J ends lost 5 bases and 1 base, in that order; junction bases with no gene match: 8. The CDR3 has 15 amino acids. The CDR3 protein is CASSPPGRGSYEQYF. The DNA for the CDR3 is TGTGCCAGCAGTCCGCCCGGCAGGGGGTCCTACGAGCAGTACTTC.

V and J are TRBV7-2 and TRBJ2-3; 7 nucleotides line up with TRBD1. CDR3 length equals 16 residues. Germline-derived CDR1 and CDR2 are SGHTA and FQGNSA. V lost 5 bases and J lost 1; bases outside the gene matches: 9. The CDR3 DNA follows: TGTGCCAGCAGCCCACGGAGGACAGGACGCACAGATACGCAGTATTTT. This gives the protein CASSPRRTGRTDTQYF. Filled out from reference TRBV7-2 and TRBJ2-3, the complete variable domain reads GAGVSQSPSNKVTEKGKDVELRCDPISGHTALYWYRQSLGQGLEFLIYFQGNSAPDKSGLPSDRFSAERTGGSVSTLTIQRTQQEDSAVYLCASSPRRTGRTDTQYFGPGTRLTVL.

The chain carries TRBV5-1 and TRBJ2-3, with 7 nucleotides matching TRBD1. Trimming cost V 4 bases and J 3 bases; bases outside gene matches: 8. Germline CDR1 SGHRS, CDR2 YFSETQ. The length of the CDR3 is 15 residues. The CDR3 DNA reads as TGCGCCAGCAGCGCCGGACAGGTTGGGACAGATACGCAGTATTTT. It specifies CASSAGQVGTDTQYF.

This chain connects TRBV2 to TRBJ2-1; D perhaps matches TRBD2 (6 bases). V lost 6 bases to trimming and J lost 0 bases, with 9 bases between them. The germline V gene has CDR1 SNHLY and CDR2 FYNNEI. The CDR3 runs 14 residues. The CDR3 sequence: CASRAGSSYNEQFF. CDR3 DNA: TGTGCCAGCAGGGCGGGGAGCTCCTACAATGAGCAGTTCTTC.

The chain employs TRBV7-2 and TRBJ2-3; D unclear. With 2 bases removed from V and 1 base from J, the gap between germline ends came to 16 bases. Looked up from germline, CDR1 is SGHTA and CDR2 is FQGNSA. The CDR3 runs to 17 residues. The CDR3 region is CASSLMPPRYGTDTQYF. The CDR3 DNA reads TGTGCCAGCAGCTTAATGCCGCCGCGCTATGGCACAGATACGCAGTATTTT. Together with reference TRBV7-2 and TRBJ2-3, the CDR3 gives the full variable domain: GAGVSQSPSNKVTEKGKDVELRCDPISGHTALYWYRQSLGQGLEFLIYFQGNSAPDKSGLPSDRFSAERTGGSVSTLTIQRTQQEDSAVYLCASSLMPPRYGTDTQYFGPGTRLTVL.

The chain is built from TRBV12-5 and TRBJ1-4; 7 bases match TRBD1. This CDR3 has 16 residues. Per germline, CDR1 LGHNT and CDR2 FRNRAP. Losses at the gene ends were 3 bases for V and 4 bases for J; bases not matched to a gene: 8. The CDR3 sequence is CASGFSGAGGNEKLFF. The CDR3 DNA follows: TGTGCTAGTGGTTTTTCGGGAGCAGGGGGTAATGAAAAACTGTTTTTT.

The chain joins TRBV6-2 or TRBV6-3 to TRBJ2-2; D assignment may be TRBD1 or TRBD2 (5 bases each). This CDR3 has 15 amino acids. The germline CDR1 and CDR2 sequences are MNHEY and SVGEGT. V gave up 0 bases and J gave up 10 bases, with 15 bases separating them. The chain's CDR3 is CASSYSGTPAVELFF. As DNA, the CDR3 is TGTGCCAGCAGTTACTCAGGGACCCCCGCTGTGGAGCTGTTTTTT.

This chain uses TRBV7-8 with TRBJ2-7, with D tentatively TRBD2 (5 bases). The germline CDR1 and CDR2 sequences are SGHVS and FQNEAQ. This CDR3 is 14 amino acids long. Trimming took off 2 bases at V and 3 bases at J, with 11 bases between the two ends. This chain's CDR3 is CASSLRPGDYEQYF. The CDR3 region has the DNA TGTGCCAGCAGCTTAAGGCCCGGGGACTACGAGCAGTACTTC.

The chain carries TRBV27 and TRBJ2-6, with D hard to call. CDR1 MNHEY and CDR2 SMNVEV come from the germline V gene (reference sequence). The CDR3 consists of 17 residues. Trimming removed 6 bases at V and 2 bases at J, with 17 bases between. This chain's CDR3 is CASSPTGPSPGANVLTF. CDR3 sequence (DNA): TGTGCCAGCAGCCCGACCGGGCCCTCTCCTGGGGCCAACGTCCTGACTTTC. The full variable domain, its missing parts supplied by reference TRBV27 and TRBJ2-6, is EAQVTQNPRYLITVTGKKLTVTCSQNMNHEYMSWYRQDPGLGLRQIYYSMNVEVTDKGDVPEGYKVSRKEKRNFPLILESPSPNQTSLYFCASSPTGPSPGANVLTFGAGSRLTVL.

The V gene is TRBV9, the J gene TRBJ2-7; 9 nucleotides align to TRBD2. V was pared by 0 bases and J by 2 bases, with 3 bases of the junction left unmatched. The CDR3 length is 15 residues. CDR1 is SGDLS and CDR2 is YYNGEE in the germline V gene. The CDR3 region has the DNA TGTGCCAGCAGCGTAGAGGCGGGAGGGGCCTACGAGCAGTACTTC. Translating gives CASSVEAGGAYEQYF.

This chain links TRBV7-8 with TRBJ2-1; 11 bases agree with TRBD2. CDR3 length equals 16 residues. Germline CDR1 SGHVS, CDR2 FQNEAQ. J lost 2 bases, V lost 0 bases, and 0 bases had no gene match. CDR3: CASSLASGRAYNEQFF. The CDR3 nucleotides are TGTGCCAGCAGCTTAGCTAGCGGGAGGGCCTACAATGAGCAGTTCTTC.

This chain connects TRBV11-3 to TRBJ2-7; perhaps TRBD2 as D (6 bases). Germline V gene lookup returns CDR1 SGHNT and CDR2 YENEEA. The germline V and J ends were trimmed by 5 bases and 6 bases, with 17 bases remaining between them. This CDR3 contains 14 residues. CDR3 coding DNA: TGTGCCAGCAGCCCAGCTGGGGGGATAAGCGAGCAGTACTTC. Its protein is CASSPAGGISEQYF.

The V and J genes are TRBV28 and TRBJ2-1, with 7 nucleotides matching TRBD2. Germline V CDR1 and CDR2: MDHEN, SYDVKM. Trimming cost V 4 bases and J 6 bases; bases outside gene matches: 3. The CDR3 is 13 residues long. CDR3 protein: CASSYGLGNEQFF. Written as DNA, the CDR3 is TGTGCCAGCAGTTACGGACTAGGCAATGAGCAGTTCTTC.

V usage is TRBV29-1 and J usage is TRBJ2-2; 9 bases align to TRBD1. V gave up 6 bases and J gave up 5 bases; unmatched junction bases: 4. CDR1 is SQVTM, CDR2 ANQGSEA, per germline. The CDR3 consists of 13 residues. CDR3 coding DNA: TGCAGCGTCACCGGGACAGGGACCGGGGAGCTGTTTTTT. Translated, it gives CSVTGTGTGELFF.

The J gene is TRBJ2-7, the V gene TRBV4-1, with 8 bases aligning to TRBD2. In germline, CDR1 is MGHRA, CDR2 YSYEKL. Trimming took 4 bases from V and 3 from J; bases not matched to a gene: 14. This CDR3 is 17 amino acids long. The DNA of the CDR3 is TGCGCCAGCAGCCCACTCCTCCCTAGCGGGTCCAACTACGAGCAGTACTTC. This translates into CASSPLLPSGSNYEQYF.

The rearrangement links TRBV28 to TRBJ2-5, with unresolved D. The germline gives CDR1 MDHEN, CDR2 SYDVKM. CDR3 size: 14 residues. Trimming took off 8 bases at V and 2 bases at J, with 15 bases between the two ends. The chain's CDR3 is CASARTSGQETQYF. CDR3 coding DNA: TGTGCCAGCGCTAGAACTTCTGGGCAAGAGACCCAGTACTTC.

The V call is TRBV12-1, the J call TRBJ1-2; the table names TRBD1, a call not compared with the DNA. TRBV12-1 represents a pseudogene. The CDR3 extends over 15 amino acids. This CDR3 reads CASHNRTAANYGYTF. As DNA, the CDR3 is TGTGCCAGCCATAATAGGACAGCGGCTAACTATGGCTACACCTTC.

V is TRBV2 and J is TRBJ2-3; D is unclear. CDR3 length: 14 residues. Trimming stripped 6 bases from V and 1 base from J, with 11 bases between. The germline gives CDR1 SNHLY, CDR2 FYNNEI. CDR3 loop: CASSRHRGTDTQYF. CDR3 sequence (DNA): TGTGCCAGCAGCCGACACCGAGGCACAGATACGCAGTATTTT. Variable domain in full (rest from reference TRBV2 and TRBJ2-3): EPEVTQTPSHQVTQMGQEVILRCVPISNHLYFYWYRQILGQKVEFLVSFYNNEISEKSEIFDDQFSVERPDGSNFTLKIRSTKLEDSAMYFCASSRHRGTDTQYFGPGTRLTVL.

This clone has more than one count but fewer than ten. J is TRBJ1-1 and V is TRBV2; D remains ambiguous. V lost 4 bases, J lost 3 bases, and 12 bases lay in between. The CDR3 runs to 14 residues. Germline CDR1 and CDR2: SNHLY and FYNNEI. The CDR3 region has the DNA TGTGCCAGCAGTGGAAGGGCTAAAGACACTGAAGCTTTCTTT. As protein: CASSGRAKDTEAFF.

This clone was found once. The chain combines TRBV27 with TRBJ1-1; no clear D gene. Germline lookup yields CDR1 MNHEY and CDR2 SMNVEV (reference sequence). V was clipped by 7 bases and J by 3 bases, with 15 bases between them. The CDR3 has 14 residues. In DNA, the CDR3 is TGTGCCAGCATTGGAAGACCCTCCTACACTGAAGCTTTCTTT. The encoded protein is CASIGRPSYTEAFF.